This T cell receptor beta chain was recovered during a study of kidney transplant recipient with SARS-CoV-2 infection. Germline V lookup: CDR1 SEHNR, CDR2 FQNEAQ (reference sequence). Trimming removed 5 bases from V and 0 bases from J; junction bases left unmatched: 4. The CDR3 runs 15 residues. TCRdb reprocessed the reads via MiXCR and lists one record per CDR3 protein. Of about 250,000 distinct CDR3 sequences detected, 29% appear once; the ten largest clones hold almost 7.5%. This receptor was taken from a male patient aged 30 to 40 who had COVID-19 and was a kidney transplant recipient. Some T cells may arise from the graft donor. The source material was a blood sample, sampled at baseline and on day 111 from a kidney transplant recipient. V gene TRBV7-9 combines with J gene TRBJ2-1, with TRBD1 matching over 7 bases. This CDR3 is CASSPRQGSYNEQFF. The CDR3 coding sequence is TGTGCCAGCAGCCCCAGACAGGGCTCCTACAATGAGCAGTTCTTC.